A single TCR beta chain is shown here with its context. Sequence at one end of the junction differs from germline and may be a read error. The length of the CDR3 is 16 residues. The germline CDR1 and CDR2 sequences are SNHLY and FYNNEI. Original analysis: Researchers report that nucleated cell counts were estimated from reference gene primer amplification. Sequencing was performed with immunoSEQ multiplex PCR; in TCRdb, only in-frame clones are kept and a portion is missing. V and J calls and clone size follow that table, whereas D and trimming were derived from the DNA. Among about 34,000 clones listed, roughly 80% were seen once. The sample comes from a study of blood T cell repertoires in COVID-19. In the study overall: The study drew acute and convalescent COVID-19 samples from the United States, Italy and Spain. PBMCs, B-cell-depleted T cells, or T cells were the source of the cDNA or gDNA that made up the material.

Sequenced sample: peripheral blood. The chain couples TRBV2 to TRBJ2-3; 8 nucleotides match TRBD2. The sequence came from a human donor in a cohort sampled during active COVID-19. The CDR3 nucleotides are TGTGCCAGCAGTGCCGAGGCTAGCGGGCACACAGATACGCTGTATTTT. Translating gives CASSAEASGHTDTLYF.